These 7 T cell receptor beta chains share one sample of origin, sequenced in a study of T cells in Graves' hyperthyroidism and ophthalmopathy. RNA transcripts gave rise to amplified TCR beta CDR3 regions. Using the HTBI primer set, a first-round RT-PCR was run on the TCR CDR3. TCRdb used MiXCR to reprocess the multiplex PCR reads, holding one entry per CDR3 protein. The profile shows about 720,000 distinct CDR3 sequences, approximately 19% of them singletons. Sequencing used blood. The receptors here all came from a woman aged 45 to 65 with Graves' hyperthyroidism that later progressed to Graves' ophthalmopathy.

This clonotype has ten or more counts. The chain has TRBV20-1 and TRBJ1-1; D is unclear. Germline V CDR1 and CDR2: DFQATT, SNEGSKA (reference sequence). V lost 3 bases and J lost 8, with 13 bases in between. The CDR3 is 12 residues long. The CDR3 nucleotides read TGCAGTGCTAGTAACAGCCTCGGGGAAGCTTTCTTT. It yields the protein CSASNSLGEAFF.

This clonotype was picked up one time. The chain has TRBV20-1 and TRBJ1-2, with D perhaps matching TRBD1 (5 bases). V dropped 6 bases and J dropped 4 bases, with 15 bases sitting between them. CDR1 DFQATT and CDR2 SNEGSKA come from the germline V gene (reference sequence). The CDR3 runs 13 residues. The CDR3, as DNA: TGCAGTGCCCGAACCAGGGTAGGCTATGGCTACACCTTC. This encodes CSARTRVGYGYTF.

This clonotype has at least ten counts. The chain links TRBV13 to TRBJ1-1; D possibly corresponds to TRBD1 (6 bases). Germline V lookup: CDR1 PRHDT, CDR2 FYEKMQ (reference sequence). V lost 10 bases and J lost 1, with 10 bases in between. This CDR3 has 12 residues. CDR3: CAITGKNTEAFF. The CDR3 coding sequence is TGTGCCATCACAGGGAAGAACACTGAAGCTTTCTTT.

This clonotype was recorded at least ten times. The chain has TRBV15 and TRBJ1-1; tentative D call: TRBD1 (5 bases). Trimming pared 4 bases from V and 1 base from J, leaving 13 bases between. This CDR3 has 15 residues. CDR1 is LNHNV and CDR2 is YYDKDF in the germline V gene (reference sequence). The DNA of the CDR3 is TGTGCCACCAGCAATGTTAGAACAGGGAACACTGAAGCTTTCTTT. Translated, it gives CATSNVRTGNTEAFF.

This clonotype was seen at least ten times. The rearrangement links TRBV3-1 to TRBJ1-5; TRBD1 matches 8 bases. The CDR3 is 14 residues long. Losses at the gene ends were 4 bases for V and 5 bases for J; bases not matched to a gene: 4. Germline lookup yields CDR1 LGHDT and CDR2 YNNKEL (reference sequence). The CDR3 sequence: CASSRTGWDQPQHF. CDR3 DNA: TGTGCCAGCAGCCGGACAGGGTGGGATCAGCCCCAGCATTTT.

The chain joins TRBV7-3 to TRBJ2-2; D is perhaps TRBD1 or TRBD2 (7 bases each). Germline CDR1 SGHTA, CDR2 FQGTGA. The CDR3 extends over 15 amino acids. Trimming stripped 1 base from V and 5 bases from J, with 11 bases between. The CDR3 DNA reads as TGTGCCAGCAGCTTAATGCAGGGGGGGACCGGGGAGCTGTTTTTT. Translating gives CASSLMQGGTGELFF.

This chain connects TRBV12-3 or TRBV12-4 to TRBJ2-1; 7 nucleotides align to TRBD2. J lost 8 bases, V lost 8 bases, and 9 bases had no gene match. The CDR3 covers 13 residues. DNA of the CDR3: TGTGCCAGCCGGGAGGATGGGGGGGATGAGCAGTTCTTC. It translates to CASREDGGDEQFF.